This record covers a single TCR beta chain. There are many counts of this clonotype. It has no known antigen specificity. The input lacks base qualities; no much larger clone sits a single base away. The method was PCR. Sequencing was carried out with an Illumina HiSeq 2500. The raw public data were reprocessed by TCRdb itself: fastp quality trimming at Q25, MiXCR clonotype calling, in-frame beta chains only. Duplicate CDR3 protein sequences are folded into a single record with the most common DNA and genes. This sample has about 12,000 distinct CDR3 sequences in its table, and approximately 13% of those were observed once. Of the sample, roughly a quarter is held by the ten largest clones. This sample stems from a study of CXCR3 chemokines and chemotherapy response in bladder cancer (dated by TCRdb to 2021 to 2024). About the investigation overall: Whether chemotherapy response in human bladder cancer was predicted by intratumoral CXCR3 chemokine system activity was examined in the study.

The germline V gene supplies CDR1 MNHEY and CDR2 SVGAGI. V is reduced by 6 bases and J by 10 bases, leaving a spacing of 16 bases between them. The CDR3 has 14 amino acids, counting the end cysteine and phenylalanine. The kept DNA is CDR3 alone, 42 bases in frame from the first base. Collection of the sample occurred from a patient whose treatment included neoadjuvant chemotherapy. The chain is made from TRBV6-5 and TRBJ1-6, and TRBD1 may be the D gene, going by 6 matching bases. This TCR was recovered from a human donor with bladder cancer that did not respond to neoadjuvant chemotherapy. The nucleotides read TGTGCCAGCAGCCCACAGGGAGTTAGGTCACCCCTCCACTTT. It translates as CASSPQGVRSPLHF.